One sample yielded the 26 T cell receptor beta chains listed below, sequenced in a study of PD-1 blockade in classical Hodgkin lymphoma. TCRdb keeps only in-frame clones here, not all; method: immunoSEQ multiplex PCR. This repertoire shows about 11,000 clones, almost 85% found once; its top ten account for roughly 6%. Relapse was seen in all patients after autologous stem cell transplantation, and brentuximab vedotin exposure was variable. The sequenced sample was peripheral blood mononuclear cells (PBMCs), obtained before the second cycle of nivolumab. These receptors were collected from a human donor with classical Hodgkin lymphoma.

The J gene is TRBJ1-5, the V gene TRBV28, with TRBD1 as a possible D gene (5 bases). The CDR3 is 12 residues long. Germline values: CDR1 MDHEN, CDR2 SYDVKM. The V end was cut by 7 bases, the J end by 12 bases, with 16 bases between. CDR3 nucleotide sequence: TGTGCCAGCAACACAGGACCTTCCGACCAGCATTTT. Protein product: CASNTGPSDQHF. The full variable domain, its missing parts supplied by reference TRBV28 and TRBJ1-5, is DVKVTQSSRYLVKRTGEKVFLECVQDMDHENMFWYRQDPGLGLRLIYFSYDVKMKEKGDIPEGYSVSREKKERFSLILESASTNQTSMYLCASNTGPSDQHFGDGTRLSIL.

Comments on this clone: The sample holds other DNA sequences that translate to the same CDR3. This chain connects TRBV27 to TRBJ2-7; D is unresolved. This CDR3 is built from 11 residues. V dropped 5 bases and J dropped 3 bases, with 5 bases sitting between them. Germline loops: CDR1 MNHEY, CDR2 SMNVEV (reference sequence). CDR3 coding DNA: TGTGCCAGCAGTCCGAGCTACGAGCAGTACTTC. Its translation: CASSPSYEQYF.

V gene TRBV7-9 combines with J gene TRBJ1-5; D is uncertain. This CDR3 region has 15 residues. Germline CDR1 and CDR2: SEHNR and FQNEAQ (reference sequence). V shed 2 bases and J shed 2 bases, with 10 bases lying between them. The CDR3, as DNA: TGTGCCAGCAGCTTATCCGCTGCGGGCAATCAGCCCCAGCATTTT. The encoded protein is CASSLSAAGNQPQHF.

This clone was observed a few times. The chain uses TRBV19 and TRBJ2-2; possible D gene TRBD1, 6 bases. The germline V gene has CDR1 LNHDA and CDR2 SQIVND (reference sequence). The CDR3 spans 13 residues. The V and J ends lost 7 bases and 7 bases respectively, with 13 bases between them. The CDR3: CASTHRASGELFF. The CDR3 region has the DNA TGTGCCAGTACTCACAGGGCTAGCGGGGAGCTGTTTTTT. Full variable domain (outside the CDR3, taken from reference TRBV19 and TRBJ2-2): DGGITQSPKYLFRKEGQNVTLSCEQNLNHDAMYWYRQDPGQGLRLIYYSQIVNDFQKGDIAEGYSVSREKKESFPLTVTSAQKNPTAFYLCASTHRASGELFFGEGSRLTVL.

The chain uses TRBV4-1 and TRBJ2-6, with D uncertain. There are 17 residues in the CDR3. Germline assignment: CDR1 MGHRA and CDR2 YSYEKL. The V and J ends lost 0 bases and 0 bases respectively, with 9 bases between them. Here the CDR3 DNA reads TGCGCCAGCAGCCAAGATCTGAGAGGCTCTGGGGCCAACGTCCTGACTTTC. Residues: CASSQDLRGSGANVLTF.

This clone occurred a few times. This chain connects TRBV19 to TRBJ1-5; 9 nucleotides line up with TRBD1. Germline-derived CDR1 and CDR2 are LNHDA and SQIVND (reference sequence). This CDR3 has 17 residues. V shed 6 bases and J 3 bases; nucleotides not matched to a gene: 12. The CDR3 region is CASSLQGALVLNQPQHF. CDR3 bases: TGTGCCAGTAGCTTACAGGGGGCTCTGGTACTCAATCAGCCCCAGCATTTT.

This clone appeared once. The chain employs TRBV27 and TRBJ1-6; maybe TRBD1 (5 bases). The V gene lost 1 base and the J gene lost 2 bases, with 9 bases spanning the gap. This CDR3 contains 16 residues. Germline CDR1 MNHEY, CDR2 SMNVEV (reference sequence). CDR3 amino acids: CASSLFGAAYNSPLHF. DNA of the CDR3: TGTGCCAGCAGTTTATTCGGGGCAGCCTATAATTCACCCCTCCACTTT.

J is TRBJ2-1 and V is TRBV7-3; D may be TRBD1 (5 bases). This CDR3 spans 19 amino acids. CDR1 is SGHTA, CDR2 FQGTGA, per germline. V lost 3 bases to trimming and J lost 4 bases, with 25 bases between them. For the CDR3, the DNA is TGTGCCAGCAGCTTGCCCCCGGACACGTCAACACCTATGTACAATGAGCAGTTCTTC. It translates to CASSLPPDTSTPMYNEQFF.

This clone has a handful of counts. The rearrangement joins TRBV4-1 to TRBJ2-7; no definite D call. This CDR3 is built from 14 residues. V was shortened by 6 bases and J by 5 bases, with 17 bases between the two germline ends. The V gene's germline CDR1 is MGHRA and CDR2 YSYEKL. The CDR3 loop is CASSLRQVGNEQYF. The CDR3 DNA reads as TGCGCCAGCAGTCTACGGCAGGTTGGGAACGAGCAGTACTTC.

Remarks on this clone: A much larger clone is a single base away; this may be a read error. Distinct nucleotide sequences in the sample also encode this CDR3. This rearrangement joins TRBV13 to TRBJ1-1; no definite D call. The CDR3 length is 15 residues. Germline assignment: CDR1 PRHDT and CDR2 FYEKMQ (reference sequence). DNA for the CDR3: TGCGCCAGCAGCAGCGATGGAAAACTTAACACTGAAGCTTTCTTT. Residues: CASSSDGKLNTEAFF. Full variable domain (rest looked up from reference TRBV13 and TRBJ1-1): AAGVIQSPRHLIKEKRETATLKCYPIPRHDTVYWYQQGPGQDPQFLISFYEKMQSDKGSIPDRFSAQQFSDYHSELNMSSLELGDSALYFCASSSDGKLNTEAFFGQGTRLTVV.

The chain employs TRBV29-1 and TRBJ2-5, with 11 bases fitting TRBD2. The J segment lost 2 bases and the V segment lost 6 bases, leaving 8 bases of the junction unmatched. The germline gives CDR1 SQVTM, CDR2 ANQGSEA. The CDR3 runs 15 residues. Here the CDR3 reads CSVSGTSGRQETQYF. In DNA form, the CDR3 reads TGCAGCGTATCCGGGACTAGCGGCAGACAAGAGACCCAGTACTTC.

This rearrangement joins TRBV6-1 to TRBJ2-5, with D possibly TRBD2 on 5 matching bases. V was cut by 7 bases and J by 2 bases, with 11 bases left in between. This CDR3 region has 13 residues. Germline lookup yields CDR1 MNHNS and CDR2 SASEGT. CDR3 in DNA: TGTGCCAGCATTTTTAGCGTACAAGAGACCCAGTACTTC. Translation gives CASIFSVQETQYF.

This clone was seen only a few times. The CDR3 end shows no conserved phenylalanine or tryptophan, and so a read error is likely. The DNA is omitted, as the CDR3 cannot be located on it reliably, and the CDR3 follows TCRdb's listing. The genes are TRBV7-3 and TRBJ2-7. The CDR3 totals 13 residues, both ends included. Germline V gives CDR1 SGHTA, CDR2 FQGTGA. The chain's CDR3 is CASSPSSGLTPFN.

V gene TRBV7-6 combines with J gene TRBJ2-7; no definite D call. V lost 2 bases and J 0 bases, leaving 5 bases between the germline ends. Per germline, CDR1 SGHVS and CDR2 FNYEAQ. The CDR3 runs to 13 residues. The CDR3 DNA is TGTGCCAGCAGCTTAACTAACTCCTACGAGCAGTACTTC. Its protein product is CASSLTNSYEQYF.

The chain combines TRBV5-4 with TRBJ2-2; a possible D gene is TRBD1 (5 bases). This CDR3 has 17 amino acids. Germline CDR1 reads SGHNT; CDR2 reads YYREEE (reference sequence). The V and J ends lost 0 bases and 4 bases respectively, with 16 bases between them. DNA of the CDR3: TGTGCCAGCAGCTTGGTCGACAGCGTATCTTTCACCGGGGAGCTGTTTTTT. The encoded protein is CASSLVDSVSFTGELFF.

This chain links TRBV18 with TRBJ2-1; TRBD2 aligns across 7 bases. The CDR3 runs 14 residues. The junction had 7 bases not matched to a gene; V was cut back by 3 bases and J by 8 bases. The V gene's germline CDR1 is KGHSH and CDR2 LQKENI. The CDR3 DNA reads TGTGCCAGCTCACCTACATGGGGAGGGGATGAGCAGTTCTTC. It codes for CASSPTWGGDEQFF.

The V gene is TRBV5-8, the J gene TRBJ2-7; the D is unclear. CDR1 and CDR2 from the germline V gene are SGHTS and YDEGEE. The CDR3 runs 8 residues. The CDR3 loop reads CAPYEQYF. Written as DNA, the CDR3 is TGTGCGCCCTACGAGCAGTACTTC.

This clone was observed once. In DNA form, the CDR3 reads TGCAGCCTGCAAAGGGGAGTAGATACGCAGTATTTT. Translation gives CSLQRGVDTQYF. The rearrangement joins TRBV29-1 to TRBJ2-3; either TRBD1 or TRBD2 may fit D (5 bases each). The V gene's germline CDR1 is SQVTM and CDR2 ANQGSEA. V was cut by 8 bases and J by 5 bases, with 14 bases left in between. The CDR3 covers 12 residues.

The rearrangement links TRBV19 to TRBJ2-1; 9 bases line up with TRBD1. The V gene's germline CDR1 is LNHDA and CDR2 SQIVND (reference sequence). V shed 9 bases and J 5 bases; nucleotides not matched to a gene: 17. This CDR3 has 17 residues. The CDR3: CASNKLTGGPRNNEQFF. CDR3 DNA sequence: TGTGCCAGCAACAAGCTGACAGGGGGGCCGCGGAACAATGAGCAGTTCTTC.

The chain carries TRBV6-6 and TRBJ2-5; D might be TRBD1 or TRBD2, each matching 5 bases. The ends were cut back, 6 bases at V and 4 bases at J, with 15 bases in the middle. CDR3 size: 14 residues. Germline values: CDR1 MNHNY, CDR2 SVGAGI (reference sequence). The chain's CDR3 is CASSHLLGRETQYF. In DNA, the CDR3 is TGTGCCAGCAGCCACCTTCTGGGACGAGAGACCCAGTACTTC.

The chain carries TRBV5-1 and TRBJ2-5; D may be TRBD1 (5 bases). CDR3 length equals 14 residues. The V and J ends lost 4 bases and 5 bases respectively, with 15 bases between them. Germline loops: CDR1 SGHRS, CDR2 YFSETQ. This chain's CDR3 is CASSRVRAGETQYF. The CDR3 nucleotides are TGCGCCAGCAGCCGCGTCAGGGCTGGGGAGACCCAGTACTTC.

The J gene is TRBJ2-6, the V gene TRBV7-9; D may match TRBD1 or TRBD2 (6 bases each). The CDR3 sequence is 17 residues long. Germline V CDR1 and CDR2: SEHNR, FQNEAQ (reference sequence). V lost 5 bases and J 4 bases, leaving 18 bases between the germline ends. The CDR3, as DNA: TGTGCCAGCAGCGAATGGCTTTGGGGGGCCGGGGCCAACGTCCTGACTTTC. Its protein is CASSEWLWGAGANVLTF.

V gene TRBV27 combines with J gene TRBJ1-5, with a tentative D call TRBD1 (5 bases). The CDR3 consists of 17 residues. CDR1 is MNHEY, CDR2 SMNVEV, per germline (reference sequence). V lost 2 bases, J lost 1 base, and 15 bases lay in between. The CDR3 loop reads CASSLVGEKWSNQPQHF. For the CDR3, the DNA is TGTGCCAGCAGTTTAGTAGGGGAAAAATGGAGCAATCAGCCCCAGCATTTT.

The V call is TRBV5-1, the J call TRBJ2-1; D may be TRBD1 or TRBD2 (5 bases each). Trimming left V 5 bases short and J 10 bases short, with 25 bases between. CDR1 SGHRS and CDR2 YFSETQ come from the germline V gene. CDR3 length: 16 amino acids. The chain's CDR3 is CASSVDGVELGLEQFF. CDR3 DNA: TGCGCCAGCAGTGTCGACGGGGTTGAGTTGGGGCTAGAGCAGTTCTTC.

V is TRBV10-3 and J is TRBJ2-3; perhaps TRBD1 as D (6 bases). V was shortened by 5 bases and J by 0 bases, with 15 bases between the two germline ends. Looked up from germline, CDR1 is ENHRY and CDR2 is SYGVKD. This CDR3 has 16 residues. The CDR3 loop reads CAISPDRSPSTDTQYF. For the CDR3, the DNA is TGTGCCATCAGTCCCGACAGGAGTCCTAGCACAGATACGCAGTATTTT.

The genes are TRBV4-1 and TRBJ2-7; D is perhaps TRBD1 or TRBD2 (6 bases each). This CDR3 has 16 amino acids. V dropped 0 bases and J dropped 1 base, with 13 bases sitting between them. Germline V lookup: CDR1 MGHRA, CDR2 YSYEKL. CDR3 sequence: CASSQEGAGSSYEQYF. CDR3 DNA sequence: TGCGCCAGCAGCCAAGAGGGGGCGGGATCTTCCTACGAGCAGTACTTC.